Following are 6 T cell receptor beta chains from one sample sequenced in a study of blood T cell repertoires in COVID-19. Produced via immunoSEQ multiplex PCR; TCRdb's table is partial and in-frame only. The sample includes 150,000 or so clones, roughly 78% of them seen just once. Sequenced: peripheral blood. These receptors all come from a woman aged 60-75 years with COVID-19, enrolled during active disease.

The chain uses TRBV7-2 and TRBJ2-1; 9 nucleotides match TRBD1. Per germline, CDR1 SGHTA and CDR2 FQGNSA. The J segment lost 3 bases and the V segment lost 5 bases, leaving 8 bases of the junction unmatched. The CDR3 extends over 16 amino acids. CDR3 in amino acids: CASSPPDRGYYNEQFF. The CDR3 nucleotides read TGTGCCAGCAGCCCCCCGGACAGGGGTTACTACAATGAGCAGTTCTTC. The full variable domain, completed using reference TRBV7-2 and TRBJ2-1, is GAGVSQSPSNKVTEKGKDVELRCDPISGHTALYWYRQSLGQGLEFLIYFQGNSAPDKSGLPSDRFSAERTGGSVSTLTIQRTQQEDSAVYLCASSPPDRGYYNEQFFGPGTRLTVL.

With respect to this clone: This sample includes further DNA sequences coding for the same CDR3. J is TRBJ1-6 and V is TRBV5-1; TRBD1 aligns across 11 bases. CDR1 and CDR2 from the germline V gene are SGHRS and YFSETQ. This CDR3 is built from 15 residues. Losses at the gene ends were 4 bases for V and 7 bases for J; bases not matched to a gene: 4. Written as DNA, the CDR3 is TGCGCCAGCAGCCTGGGACAGGGGGGGAATTCACCCCTCCACTTT. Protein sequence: CASSLGQGGNSPLHF.

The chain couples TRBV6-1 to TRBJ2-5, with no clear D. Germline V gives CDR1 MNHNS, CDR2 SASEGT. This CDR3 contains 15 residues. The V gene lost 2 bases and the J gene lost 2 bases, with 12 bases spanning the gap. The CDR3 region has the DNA TGTGCCAGCAGTGAAAATGGGCTTACTCAAGAGACCCAGTACTTC. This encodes CASSENGLTQETQYF.

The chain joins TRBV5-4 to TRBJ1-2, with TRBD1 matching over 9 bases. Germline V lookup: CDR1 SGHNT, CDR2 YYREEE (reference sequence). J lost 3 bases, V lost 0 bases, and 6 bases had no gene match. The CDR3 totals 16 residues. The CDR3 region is CASSLGRQGDDYGYTF. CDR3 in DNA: TGTGCCAGCAGCTTGGGCCGACAGGGGGACGACTATGGCTACACCTTC.

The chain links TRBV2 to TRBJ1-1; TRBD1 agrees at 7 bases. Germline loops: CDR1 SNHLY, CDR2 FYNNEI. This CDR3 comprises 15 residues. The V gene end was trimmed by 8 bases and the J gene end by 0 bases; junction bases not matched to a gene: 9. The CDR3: CASSEGAHMNTEAFF. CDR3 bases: TGTGCCAGCTCGGAGGGGGCGCATATGAACACTGAAGCTTTCTTT.

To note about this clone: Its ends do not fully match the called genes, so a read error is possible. The CDR3: CASSLTDRGLRASF. Here the CDR3 DNA reads TGTGCCAGCAGTCTGACTGACAGGGGTCTTAGGGCCTCTTTC. This sequence joins TRBV28 and TRBJ1-2; the match to TRBD1 covers 8 bases. Germline CDR1 is MDHEN and CDR2 is SYDVKM. This CDR3 comprises 14 residues.